A selection of T cell receptor beta chains follows, all from one sample in a study of blood T cell repertoires in COVID-19. The table came from immunoSEQ multiplex PCR; TCRdb's copy has only in-frame clones and leaves some out. Of tens of thousands of clones in the sample, around 90% were seen once. Sequencing was done on a sample of peripheral blood. Source of these receptors: a man between 50 and 59 years old with active COVID-19. CDR3s include the opening cysteine and the closing phenylalanine or tryptophan. D genes are given only for firm matches. A row's size may be missing; if present it is once, few, many or a size class.

D gene: -; J gene: TRBJ2-2; clone size: -; V gene: TRBV5-1; CDR3 DNA: TGCGCCAGCAGCGTAGACAGCTCTGCGAACACCGGGGAGCTGTTTTTT; CDR3 protein: CASSVDSSANTGELFF
D gene: -; J gene: TRBJ1-6; clone size: once; V gene: TRBV7-8; CDR3 DNA: TGTGCCAGCAGCCCTCTCAGGGGTCCGAATTCACCCCTCCACTTT; CDR3 protein: CASSPLRGPNSPLHF
D gene: TRBD1; J gene: TRBJ1-6; clone size: -; V gene: TRBV19; CDR3 DNA: TGTGCCAGTATCCGGGACAGGGTTTCACCCCTCCACTTT; CDR3 protein: CASIRDRVSPLHF
D gene: -; J gene: TRBJ1-2; clone size: -; V gene: TRBV10-3; CDR3 DNA: TGTGCCATCAGTGAGGGATCGGGCTATGGCTACACCTTC; CDR3 protein: CAISEGSGYGYTF
D gene: TRBD2; J gene: TRBJ2-5; clone size: -; V gene: TRBV9; CDR3 DNA: TGTGCCAGCAGCGTAGTCCCAGCGGGGACCTCCCAAGAGACCCAGTACTTC; CDR3 protein: CASSVVPAGTSQETQYF
D gene: TRBD1; J gene: TRBJ1-2; clone size: -; V gene: TRBV12-3/TRBV12-4; CDR3 DNA: TGTGCCAGCAGGGGGGACAGGAACTATGGCTACACCTTC; CDR3 protein: CASRGDRNYGYTF
D gene: -; J gene: TRBJ1-2; clone size: -; V gene: TRBV6-1; CDR3 DNA: TGTGCCAGCAGTGAAGCGCGGAGGGGAGGAGGCTACACCTTC; CDR3 protein: CASSEARRGGGYTF
D gene: TRBD2; J gene: TRBJ2-3; clone size: -; V gene: TRBV5-1; CDR3 DNA: TGCGCCAGCAGCCAACAGCGGGAGCGCACAGATACGCAGTATTTT; CDR3 protein: CASSQQRERTDTQYF
D gene: -; J gene: TRBJ1-2; clone size: few; V gene: TRBV11-2; CDR3 DNA: TGTGCCAGCAGCTTACCCAGGGAAATCTATGGCTACACCTTC; CDR3 protein: CASSLPREIYGYTF
D gene: -; J gene: TRBJ2-2; clone size: -; V gene: TRBV11-2; CDR3 DNA: TGTGCCAGCAGCTTAAGTAGCGGGGAGCTGTTTTTT; CDR3 protein: CASSLSSGELFF
D gene: TRBD2; J gene: TRBJ2-1; clone size: -; V gene: TRBV27; CDR3 DNA: TGTGCCAGCAGTCTAAGCGGGGGCCCGTACAATGAGCAGTTCTTC; CDR3 protein: CASSLSGGPYNEQFF
D gene: TRBD1; J gene: TRBJ1-4; clone size: -; V gene: TRBV23-1; CDR3 DNA: TGCGCCAGCAGTCACCACAGGGGGAGTGAAAAACTGTTTTTT; CDR3 protein: CASSHHRGSEKLFF
D gene: -; J gene: TRBJ2-2; clone size: -; V gene: TRBV18; CDR3 DNA: TGTGCCAGCTCACCCAATAGCGGTGCCGGGGAGCTGTTTTTT; CDR3 protein: CASSPNSGAGELFF
D gene: -; J gene: TRBJ2-5; clone size: -; V gene: TRBV24-1; CDR3 DNA: TGTGCCACCAGTGAGCCAGGTCAAGAGACCCAGTACTTC; CDR3 protein: CATSEPGQETQYF
D gene: -; J gene: TRBJ2-5; clone size: once; V gene: TRBV20-1; CDR3 DNA: TGCAGTGCGACTCCCCAGCTGACCCAGTACTTC; CDR3 protein: CSATPQLTQYF
D gene: TRBD1; J gene: TRBJ1-3; clone size: -; V gene: TRBV2; CDR3 DNA: TGTGCCAGCCAATCGGGACAGGGGTCGGCTGGAAACACCATATATTTT; CDR3 protein: CASQSGQGSAGNTIYF
D gene: TRBD1; J gene: TRBJ1-2; clone size: -; V gene: TRBV5-6; CDR3 DNA: TGTGCCAGCAGCTCCACCCGGGACAGGCGTAAAAAAAGCTATGGCTACACCTTC; CDR3 protein: CASSSTRDRRKKSYGYTF
D gene: TRBD2; J gene: TRBJ2-5; clone size: -; V gene: TRBV5-6; CDR3 DNA: TGTGCCAGCAGCCTTGAAAGGACTAGCGGAATTCAGTACTTC; CDR3 protein: CASSLERTSGIQYF